Shown below are 26 T cell receptor beta chains from a single sample sequenced in a study of molecular identifiers for immune sequencing clone quantification. TCRdb re-called the PCR reads with MiXCR, one entry per CDR3 protein. This table has about 300,000 distinct CDR3 sequences, 20% to 25% appearing once. Sequencing used naive CD8+ T cells from blood, with Jurkat cell RNA spiked in. Subset of the sample: FACS-sorted CD8+CD4-CCR7+CD45RA+ naive T cells. These receptors came from a human donor in good health. Some libraries in this study had Jurkat cell RNA spiked in.

The sample holds many counts of this clonotype. This chain connects TRBV27 to TRBJ1-5, with 8 bases identical to TRBD1. The CDR3 consists of 16 residues. In germline, CDR1 is MNHEY, CDR2 SMNVEV (reference sequence). V gave up 6 bases and J gave up 2 bases; unmatched junction bases: 9. The CDR3 loop is CASSATGGGGNQPQHF. The DNA for the CDR3 is TGTGCCAGCAGCGCTACAGGGGGGGGGGGCAATCAGCCCCAGCATTTT.

The rearrangement uses TRBV20-1 and TRBJ1-1; TRBD1 matches 8 bases. V gave up 0 bases and J gave up 0 bases; unmatched junction bases: 9. Per the germline V gene, CDR1 is DFQATT and CDR2 is SNEGSKA (reference sequence). This CDR3 comprises 17 residues. The CDR3: CSARDRDRLVLNTEAFF. CDR3 sequence (DNA): TGCAGTGCTAGAGATAGGGACAGGCTTGTCTTGAACACTGAAGCTTTCTTT.

This clonotype was detected ten times or more. The rearrangement links TRBV4-1 to TRBJ2-4; 13 bases align to TRBD2. The CDR3 is 17 amino acids. V lost 3 bases to trimming and J lost 6 bases; unmatched junction nucleotides: 8. The germline CDR1 and CDR2 sequences are MGHRA and YSYEKL. The CDR3 is CASSQGLAGLSGNIQYF. The CDR3 bases are TGCGCCAGCAGCCAGGGACTAGCGGGGCTATCGGGAAACATTCAGTACTTC.

This clonotype was seen only a few times. The chain combines TRBV15 with TRBJ2-5, with D perhaps TRBD1 (5 bases). CDR1 and CDR2 from the germline V gene are LNHNV and YYDKDF (reference sequence). The CDR3 contains 14 residues. The germline V and J ends were trimmed by 0 bases and 6 bases, with 11 bases remaining between them. This chain's CDR3 is CATSRDQGSKTQYF. CDR3 bases: TGTGCCACCAGCAGAGACCAGGGATCGAAGACCCAGTACTTC. Supplemented by reference TRBV15 and TRBJ2-5, the full variable domain reads DAMVIQNPRYQVTQFGKPVTLSCSQTLNHNVMYWYQQKSSQAPKLLFHYYDKDFNNEADTPDNFQSRRPNTSFCFLDIRSPGLGDTAMYLCATSRDQGSKTQYFGPGTRLLVL.

This clonotype was detected once. The rearrangement links TRBV4-2 to TRBJ2-7, with a tentative D call TRBD2 (5 bases). V lost 1 base to trimming and J lost 4 bases, with 14 bases between them. Germline loops: CDR1 LGHNA, CDR2 YNFKEQ. The CDR3 is made up of 15 amino acids. The CDR3 DNA is TGTGCCAGCAGCCAAGGGGCCCGACTACAGTACGAGCAGTACTTC. Its protein product is CASSQGARLQYEQYF.

Of note for this clonotype: A much larger clonotype is one base distant, so this may be a read error. The rearrangement joins TRBV5-4 to TRBJ2-7, with D possibly matching TRBD2 (5 bases). The CDR3 length is 13 residues. CDR1 is SGHNT, CDR2 YYREEE, per germline (reference sequence). CDR3 nucleotides: TGTGCCAGCTGCTTTAATACCGGGGAAGAGCAGTACTTC. Encoded protein: CASCFNTGEEQYF. The full variable domain, in which reference TRBV5-4 and TRBJ2-7 provide the parts outside the CDR3, is ETGVTQSPTHLIKTRGQQVTLRCSSQSGHNTVSWYQQALGQGPQFIFQYYREEENGRGNFPPRFSGLQFPNYSSELNVNALELDDSALYLCASCFNTGEEQYFGPGTRLTVT.

This clonotype was recorded at least ten times. The J gene is TRBJ1-3, the V gene TRBV7-6; D is uncertain. The germline V gene encodes CDR1 SGHVS and CDR2 FNYEAQ. The CDR3 is 13 amino acids. V lost 0 bases and J 2 bases, leaving 2 bases between the germline ends. The CDR3: CASSLAPGNTIYF. In DNA form, the CDR3 reads TGTGCCAGCAGCTTAGCTCCTGGAAACACCATATATTTT.

This sequence joins TRBV21-1 and TRBJ2-7; the table's D call TRBD1 went unverified against the DNA. TRBV21-1 is a pseudogene locus. The CDR3 runs to 17 residues. In DNA form, the CDR3 reads TGTGCCAGCAGCAGGCCGGACAGGGGCGTTCGGTACTACGAGCAGTACTTC. Residues: CASSRPDRGVRYYEQYF.

This clonotype has a handful of counts. The chain combines TRBV12-3 or TRBV12-4 with TRBJ2-2, with TRBD1 identical over 7 bases. V was pared by 4 bases and J by 3 bases, with 8 bases of the junction left unmatched. This CDR3 is built from 16 residues. The DNA of the CDR3 is TGTGCCAGCAGTTCCCGGACAGGAAAGTACACCGGGGAGCTGTTTTTT. Its protein product is CASSSRTGKYTGELFF.

The CDR3 DNA follows: TGTGCCACCAGCAGAGATTCCCCGGGACAGGGATTATGGGAGCAGTACTTC. Protein: CATSRDSPGQGLWEQYF. The V and J genes are TRBV15 and TRBJ2-7; 9 positions agree with TRBD1. The CDR3 contains 17 residues. Unmatched junction bases numbered 13, after V lost 0 bases and J lost 7 bases. Germline values: CDR1 LNHNV, CDR2 YYDKDF (reference sequence).

The chain has TRBV27 and TRBJ2-2; possible D gene TRBD1, 5 bases. The germline V gene encodes CDR1 MNHEY and CDR2 SMNVEV (reference sequence). CDR3 size: 14 residues. Trimming left V 6 bases short and J 6 bases short, with 14 bases between. The CDR3 is CASREVGVAGELFF. For the CDR3, the DNA is TGTGCCAGCAGAGAAGTAGGGGTTGCCGGGGAGCTGTTTTTT.

Concerning this clonotype itself: The junction does not match germline at one end; this may be a read error. V usage is TRBV6-2 or TRBV6-3 and J usage is TRBJ2-2, with D perhaps TRBD2 (5 bases). Germline CDR1 MNHEY, CDR2 SVGEGT. The CDR3 runs 15 residues. CDR3 residues: CASSYGLGNTGELLF. The CDR3 DNA reads as TGTGCCAGCAGTTACGGGCTGGGGAACACCGGGGAGCTGCTTTTT.

Concerning this clonotype: With a much larger clone just one base away, this may be a read error. This CDR3 fails to terminate in the conserved phenylalanine or tryptophan, so it likely reflects a read error. The V gene is TRBV4-3, the J gene TRBJ2-7; TRBD1 matches 7 bases. This CDR3 spans 18 amino acids. The germline V gene has CDR1 LGHNA and CDR2 YSLEER. Trimming removed 0 bases from V and 4 bases from J; junction bases left unmatched: 15. This CDR3 reads CASSQDQRFGTADYEQYS. CDR3 bases: TGCGCCAGCAGCCAAGACCAGCGGTTCGGGACAGCCGATTACGAGCAGTACTCC.

Details on this clonotype: A read error is possible here, since a much larger clone lies one base away. The chain recombines TRBV7-9 with TRBJ2-7, with 8 bases matching TRBD1. Germline V gives CDR1 SEHNR, CDR2 FQNEAQ (reference sequence). This CDR3 has 16 residues. CDR3 nucleotides: TGTGCCAGCGGCTTAGACCGGGACAGGAGAACCTACGAGCAGTACTTC. Translating it yields CASGLDRDRRTYEQYF.

This clonotype was counted ten times or more. The chain carries TRBV7-9 and TRBJ1-1, with 10 bases matching TRBD1. The germline gives CDR1 SEHNR, CDR2 FQNEAQ (reference sequence). V lost 7 bases and J lost 6; bases outside the gene matches: 14. There are 16 residues in the CDR3. The CDR3 nucleotides are TGTGCCAGCATCAGTGGACAGGGGGTGTCTCGGGCTGAAGCTTTCTTT. Translated, it gives CASISGQGVSRAEAFF.

The sample holds many counts of this clonotype. The chain is built from TRBV6-5 and TRBJ2-6, with TRBD1 identical over 7 bases. Per the germline V gene, CDR1 is MNHEY and CDR2 is SVGAGI. V was clipped by 6 bases and J by 4 bases; unmatched bases: 6. This CDR3 is built from 15 residues. The CDR3 DNA reads TGTGCCAGCAGCACAGGGGTTCCCGGGGCCAACGTCCTGACTTTC. Protein: CASSTGVPGANVLTF.

The genes are TRBV25-1 and TRBJ2-2; 7 positions agree with TRBD1. Germline CDR1 MGHDK, CDR2 SYGVNS. The CDR3 consists of 16 residues. J lost 6 bases, V lost 3 bases, and 10 bases had no gene match. CDR3 protein: CASSDLRQGAPGELFF. DNA for the CDR3: TGTGCCAGCAGTGATCTCAGACAGGGAGCACCCGGGGAGCTGTTTTTT.

The chain couples TRBV27 to TRBJ2-7, with 8 bases aligning to TRBD1. With 10 bases clipped from V and 1 base from J, the junction kept 12 bases outside the gene matches. This CDR3 is 15 amino acids long. Germline V gene lookup returns CDR1 MNHEY and CDR2 SMNVEV (reference sequence). CDR3 sequence: CATRGDRGQSYEQYF. CDR3 DNA: TGTGCCACCAGAGGAGACAGGGGCCAATCCTACGAGCAGTACTTC.

In its sample, this clonotype was seen many times. The chain joins TRBV30 to TRBJ1-5; 7 nucleotides align to TRBD1. V lost 3 bases, J lost 0 bases, and 5 bases stayed unmatched. The germline V gene has CDR1 GTSNPN and CDR2 SVGIG (reference sequence). CDR3 size: 15 residues. CDR3: CAWRDRSYSNQPQHF. CDR3 bases: TGTGCCTGGAGGGACAGGAGCTATAGCAATCAGCCCCAGCATTTT.

The rearrangement links TRBV10-3 to TRBJ2-6; D perhaps matches TRBD1 (6 bases). The CDR3 has 18 residues. Germline V lookup: CDR1 ENHRY, CDR2 SYGVKD. V lost 3 bases and J lost 1, with 16 bases in between. The CDR3 DNA is TGTGCCATCAGTGATCTAGGACACAGGGCATCTGGGGCCAACGTCCTGACTTTC. Translated: CAISDLGHRASGANVLTF.

This clonotype was counted between two and nine times. The chain joins TRBV12-3 or TRBV12-4 to TRBJ1-1; weak D call: TRBD1 (5 bases). Between the trimmed V and J ends, which lost 2 bases and 4 bases, there was a span of 14 bases. The CDR3 extends over 15 amino acids. CDR3 sequence reads: CASSLLGGSGTEAFF. The CDR3 DNA reads TGTGCCAGCAGTTTATTGGGGGGATCGGGCACTGAAGCTTTCTTT.

The chain recombines TRBV5-1 with TRBJ2-7; D might be TRBD2 (6 bases). With 0 bases removed from V and 7 bases from J, the gap between germline ends came to 14 bases. The germline gives CDR1 SGHRS, CDR2 YFSETQ. CDR3 length equals 14 residues. The CDR3 region has the DNA TGCGCCAGCAGCTTGGGGGCGGGGACGGGGGAGCAGTACTTC. Amino acid sequence: CASSLGAGTGEQYF.

This clonotype came up a few times. The rearrangement joins TRBV20-1 to TRBJ1-1; D is possibly TRBD1 (6 bases). The CDR3 runs to 15 residues. Trimming removed 0 bases at V and 5 bases at J, with 16 bases between. Germline V gives CDR1 DFQATT, CDR2 SNEGSKA (reference sequence). The CDR3 here is CSARDTGSLTTEAFF. The DNA for the CDR3 is TGCAGTGCTAGAGATACAGGGAGTTTAACTACTGAAGCTTTCTTT.

J is TRBJ2-6 and V is TRBV7-9; D not certain. The germline V gene encodes CDR1 SEHNR and CDR2 FQNEAQ (reference sequence). V lost 5 bases and J 9 bases, leaving 11 bases between the germline ends. The CDR3 spans 13 residues. This CDR3 is CASSQTPHNVLTF. The DNA for the CDR3 is TGTGCCAGCAGCCAAACCCCCCACAACGTCCTGACTTTC.

With respect to this clonotype: A read error may be the cause here, since a much bigger clone is one base away. The chain has TRBV2 and TRBJ1-2; possibly TRBD1 for D (6 bases). V lost 6 bases and J 9 bases, leaving 14 bases between the germline ends. The germline V gene has CDR1 SNHLY and CDR2 FYNNEI. There are 12 residues in the CDR3. The CDR3 DNA is TGTGCCAGCAGGATAAGACAGGATTGCTACACCTTC. Translation gives CASRIRQDCYTF.

Notes on this clonotype: Possible read error: a much larger clone is one base away. The rearrangement links TRBV28 to TRBJ2-5; 7 nucleotides agree with TRBD1. This CDR3 spans 15 amino acids. The V segment lost 3 bases and the J segment 5 bases; nucleotides outside the gene matches: 9. CDR1 is MDHEN and CDR2 is SYDVKM in the germline V gene. CDR3 protein: CASSFAQTGTETQYF. The CDR3 DNA sequence: TGTGCCAGCAGTTTTGCGCAGACAGGGACCGAGACCCAGTACTTC.